The sample holds many counts of the clone carrying this TCR beta chain. The time point here: healthy volunteer bleed at 6 weeks. Extraction yielded total RNA from whole blood (unfractionated). The data were taken from a study of human T cells and chemical hapten exposure. CDR3 length: 13 amino acids. The ends were cut back, 1 base at V and 7 bases at J, with 10 bases in the middle. Germline CDR1 LGHDT, CDR2 YNNKEL (reference sequence). As originally analysed: With a range of 23,224 to 690,600, the median per sample was 95,638 TCRs. TCRdb ran MiXCR on the RACE reads and lists one entry per CDR3 protein. TCRdb's processing, not the authors', yielded these V and J calls. The repertoire holds under 45,000 distinct CDR3 sequences, with about 5.5% as singletons.

This sequence joins TRBV3-1 and TRBJ2-5; D perhaps matches TRBD1 (5 bases). This TCR was sampled from a human donor in good health. Some clones in this sample may be carry-over from other donors' samples. Sequencing was performed on whole blood. CDR3 sequence: CASSQATRGTQYF. As DNA, the CDR3 is TGTGCCAGCAGCCAAGCTACAAGGGGGACCCAGTACTTC.